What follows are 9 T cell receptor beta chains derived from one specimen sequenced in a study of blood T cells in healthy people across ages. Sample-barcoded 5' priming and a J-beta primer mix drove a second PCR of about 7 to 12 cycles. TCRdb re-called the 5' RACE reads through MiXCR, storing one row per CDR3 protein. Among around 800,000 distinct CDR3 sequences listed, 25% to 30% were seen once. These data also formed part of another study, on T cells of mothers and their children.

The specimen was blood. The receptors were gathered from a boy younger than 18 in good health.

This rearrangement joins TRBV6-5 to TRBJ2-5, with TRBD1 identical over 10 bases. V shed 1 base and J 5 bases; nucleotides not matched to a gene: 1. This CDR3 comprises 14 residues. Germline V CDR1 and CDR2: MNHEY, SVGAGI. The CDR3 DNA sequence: TGTGCCAGCAGTTACTGGGACAGGGGTGAGACCCAGTACTTC. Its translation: CASSYWDRGETQYF.

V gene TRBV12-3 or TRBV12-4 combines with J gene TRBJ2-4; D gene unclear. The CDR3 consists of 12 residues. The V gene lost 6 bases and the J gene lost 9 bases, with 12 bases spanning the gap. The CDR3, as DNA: TGTGCCAGCAGCCCATCGCGGAGCATTCAGTACTTC. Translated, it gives CASSPSRSIQYF.

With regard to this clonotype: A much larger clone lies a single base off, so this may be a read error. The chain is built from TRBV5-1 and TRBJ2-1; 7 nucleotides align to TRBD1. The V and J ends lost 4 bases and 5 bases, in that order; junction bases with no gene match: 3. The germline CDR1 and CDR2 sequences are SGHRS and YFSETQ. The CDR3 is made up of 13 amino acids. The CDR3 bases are TGCGCCAGCAGCCCTGGACAGGACAATGAGCAGTTCTTC. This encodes CASSPGQDNEQFF.

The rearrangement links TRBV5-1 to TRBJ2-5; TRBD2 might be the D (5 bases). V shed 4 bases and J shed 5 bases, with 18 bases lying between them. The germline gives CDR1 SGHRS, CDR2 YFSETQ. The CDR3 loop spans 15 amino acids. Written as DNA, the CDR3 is TGCGCCAGCAGCCGATCAAGCCCGGAGGCCGAGACCCAGTACTTC. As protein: CASSRSSPEAETQYF.

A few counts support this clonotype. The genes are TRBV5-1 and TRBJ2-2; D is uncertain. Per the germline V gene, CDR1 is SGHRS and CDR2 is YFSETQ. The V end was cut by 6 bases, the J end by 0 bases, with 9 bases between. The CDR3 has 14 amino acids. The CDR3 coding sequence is TGCGCCAGCACCTCCGTCCCGAACACCGGGGAGCTGTTTTTT. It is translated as CASTSVPNTGELFF.

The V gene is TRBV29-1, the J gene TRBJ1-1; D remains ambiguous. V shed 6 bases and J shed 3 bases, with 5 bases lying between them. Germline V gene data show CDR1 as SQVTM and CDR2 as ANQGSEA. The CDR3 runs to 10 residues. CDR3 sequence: CSVWYTEAFF. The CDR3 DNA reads TGCAGCGTATGGTACACTGAAGCTTTCTTT.

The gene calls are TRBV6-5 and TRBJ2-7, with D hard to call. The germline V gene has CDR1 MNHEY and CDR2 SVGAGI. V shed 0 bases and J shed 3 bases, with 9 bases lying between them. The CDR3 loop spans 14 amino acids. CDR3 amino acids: CASSYSTSYYEQYF. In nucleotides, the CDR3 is TGTGCCAGCAGTTACTCGACGTCCTACTACGAGCAGTACTTC.

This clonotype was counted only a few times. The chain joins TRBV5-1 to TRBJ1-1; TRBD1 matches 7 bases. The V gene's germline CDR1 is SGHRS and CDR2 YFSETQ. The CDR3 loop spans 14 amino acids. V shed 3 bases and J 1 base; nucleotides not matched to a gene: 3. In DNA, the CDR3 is TGCGCCAGCAGCTACCGGACAGGGAACACTGAAGCTTTCTTT. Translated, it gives CASSYRTGNTEAFF.

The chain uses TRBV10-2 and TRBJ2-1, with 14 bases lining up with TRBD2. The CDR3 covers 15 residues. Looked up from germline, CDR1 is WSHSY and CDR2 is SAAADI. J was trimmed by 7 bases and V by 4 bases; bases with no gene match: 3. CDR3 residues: CASSGTSGGSNEQFF. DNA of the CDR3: TGCGCCAGCAGTGGGACTAGCGGGGGGTCTAATGAGCAGTTCTTC.